The clone carrying this TCR beta chain was recorded many times. Each CDR3 protein is one row after TCRdb ran MiXCR on the PCR reads. The sample has approximately 97,000 distinct CDR3 sequences, about 32% seen once. CDR3 length: 15 residues. V was clipped by 3 bases and J by 0 bases, with 9 bases between them. CDR1 and CDR2 (germline): MDHEN, SYDVKM. The sample belongs to a study of molecular identifiers for immune sequencing clone quantification. Sequenced material: naive CD8+ T cells from blood, with Jurkat cell RNA spiked in. Regarding subset: FACS-sorted CD8+CD4-CCR7+CD45RA+ naive T cells. The clonotype was recovered from a human donor in good health. Some libraries in this study had Jurkat cell RNA spiked in. This chain links TRBV28 with TRBJ1-5; D not certain. For the CDR3, the DNA is TGTGCCAGCAGTTTGGTAGGGAATAGCAATCAGCCCCAGCATTTT. Translated, it gives CASSLVGNSNQPQHF.